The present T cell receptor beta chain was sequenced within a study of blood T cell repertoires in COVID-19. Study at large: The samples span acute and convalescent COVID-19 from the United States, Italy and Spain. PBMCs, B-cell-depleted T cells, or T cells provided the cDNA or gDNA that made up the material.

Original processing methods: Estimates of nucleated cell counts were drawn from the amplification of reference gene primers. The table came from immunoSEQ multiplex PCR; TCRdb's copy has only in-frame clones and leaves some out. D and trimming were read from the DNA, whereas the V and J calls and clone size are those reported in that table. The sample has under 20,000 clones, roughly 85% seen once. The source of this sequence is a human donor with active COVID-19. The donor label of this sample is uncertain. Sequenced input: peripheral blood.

In DNA, the CDR3 is TGCAGCGTTGTTGACAGGATGCTTAATGGCTACACCTTC. It translates to CSVVDRMLNGYTF. The chain combines TRBV29-1 with TRBJ1-2, with D perhaps matching TRBD1 (6 bases). The CDR3 loop spans 13 amino acids. V lost 4 bases, J lost 6 bases, and 15 bases lay in between. CDR1 is SQVTM, CDR2 ANQGSEA, per germline.